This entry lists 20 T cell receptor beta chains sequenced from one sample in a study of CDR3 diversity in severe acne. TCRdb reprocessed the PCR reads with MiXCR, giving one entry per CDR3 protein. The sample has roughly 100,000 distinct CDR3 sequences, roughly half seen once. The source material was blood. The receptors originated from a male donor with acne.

The CDR3 reads CAARQGTGTEAFF. CDR3 nucleotides: TGTGCCGCAAGACAGGGGACGGGGACTGAAGCTTTCTTT. The chain has TRBV24-1 and TRBJ1-1, with TRBD1 identical over 8 bases. CDR3 length: 13 amino acids. Per the germline V gene, CDR1 is KGHDR and CDR2 is SFDVKD. V dropped 12 bases and J dropped 5; count of bases not matched to a gene: 10.

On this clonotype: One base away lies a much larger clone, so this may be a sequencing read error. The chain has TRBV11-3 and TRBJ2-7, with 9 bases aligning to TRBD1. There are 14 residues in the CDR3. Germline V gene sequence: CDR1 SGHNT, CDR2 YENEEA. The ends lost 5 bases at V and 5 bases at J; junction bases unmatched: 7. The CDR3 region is CASSPGTGLHEQYF. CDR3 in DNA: TGTGCCAGCAGCCCCGGGACAGGGTTACACGAGCAGTACTTC.

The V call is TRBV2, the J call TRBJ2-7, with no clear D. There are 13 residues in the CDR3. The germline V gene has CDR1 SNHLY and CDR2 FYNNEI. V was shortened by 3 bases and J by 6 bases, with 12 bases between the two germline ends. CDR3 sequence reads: CASSEGGRGEQYF. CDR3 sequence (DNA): TGTGCCAGCAGTGAGGGTGGTCGTGGCGAGCAGTACTTC.

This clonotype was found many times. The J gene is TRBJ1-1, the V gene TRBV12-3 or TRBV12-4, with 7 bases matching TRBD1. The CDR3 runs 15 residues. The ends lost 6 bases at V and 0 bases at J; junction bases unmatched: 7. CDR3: CASSQTGYLNTEAFF. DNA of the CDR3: TGTGCCAGCAGCCAGACAGGGTATCTGAACACTGAAGCTTTCTTT.

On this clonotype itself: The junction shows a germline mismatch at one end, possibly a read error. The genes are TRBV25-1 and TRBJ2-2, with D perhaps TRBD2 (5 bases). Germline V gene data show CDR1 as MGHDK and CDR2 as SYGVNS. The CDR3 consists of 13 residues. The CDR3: CASSLSGDGVLFF. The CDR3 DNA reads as TGTGCCAGCAGCTTATCGGGCGACGGGGTGCTGTTTTTT.

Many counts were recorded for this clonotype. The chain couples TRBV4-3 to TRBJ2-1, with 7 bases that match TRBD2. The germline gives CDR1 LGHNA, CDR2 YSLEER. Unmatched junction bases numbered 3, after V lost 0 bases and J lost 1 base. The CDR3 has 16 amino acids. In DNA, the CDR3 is TGCGCCAGCAGCCAAGAAACGGGAGGTTCCTACAATGAGCAGTTCTTC. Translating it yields CASSQETGGSYNEQFF.

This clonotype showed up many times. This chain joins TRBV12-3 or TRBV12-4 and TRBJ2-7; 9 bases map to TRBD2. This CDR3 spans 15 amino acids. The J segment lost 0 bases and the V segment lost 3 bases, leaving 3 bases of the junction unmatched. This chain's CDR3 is CASSLGGRASYEQYF. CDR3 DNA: TGTGCCAGCAGTTTGGGCGGGAGGGCCTCCTACGAGCAGTACTTC.

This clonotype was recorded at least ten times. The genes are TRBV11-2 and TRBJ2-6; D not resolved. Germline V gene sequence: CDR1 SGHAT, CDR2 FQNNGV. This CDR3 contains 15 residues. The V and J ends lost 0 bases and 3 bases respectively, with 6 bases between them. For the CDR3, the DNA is TGTGCCAGCAGCTTAGAACCAGGTGGGGCCAACGTCCTGACTTTC. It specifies CASSLEPGGANVLTF.

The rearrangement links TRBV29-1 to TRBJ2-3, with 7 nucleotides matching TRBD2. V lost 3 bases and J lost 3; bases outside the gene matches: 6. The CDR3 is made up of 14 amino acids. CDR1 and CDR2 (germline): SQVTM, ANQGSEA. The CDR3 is CSVELWEGTDTQYF. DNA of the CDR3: TGCAGCGTTGAGTTGTGGGAGGGGACAGATACGCAGTATTTT.

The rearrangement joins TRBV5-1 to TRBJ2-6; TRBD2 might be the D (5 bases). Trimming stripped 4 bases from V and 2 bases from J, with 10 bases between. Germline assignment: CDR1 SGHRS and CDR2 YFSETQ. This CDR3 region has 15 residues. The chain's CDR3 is CASSQAGPGANVLTF. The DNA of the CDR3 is TGCGCCAGCAGCCAGGCGGGTCCTGGGGCCAACGTCCTGACTTTC.

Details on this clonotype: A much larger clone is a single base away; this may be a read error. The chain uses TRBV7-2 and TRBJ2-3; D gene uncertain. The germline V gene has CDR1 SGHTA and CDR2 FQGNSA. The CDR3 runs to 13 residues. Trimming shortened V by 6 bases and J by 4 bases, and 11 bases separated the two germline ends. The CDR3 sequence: CASRLYDPDTQYF. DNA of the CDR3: TGTGCCAGCAGATTATATGACCCAGATACGCAGTATTTT. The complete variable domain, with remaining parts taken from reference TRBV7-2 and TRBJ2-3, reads GAGVSQSPSNKVTEKGKDVELRCDPISGHTALYWYRQSLGQGLEFLIYFQGNSAPDKSGLPSDRFSAERTGGSVSTLTIQRTQQEDSAVYLCASRLYDPDTQYFGPGTRLTVL.

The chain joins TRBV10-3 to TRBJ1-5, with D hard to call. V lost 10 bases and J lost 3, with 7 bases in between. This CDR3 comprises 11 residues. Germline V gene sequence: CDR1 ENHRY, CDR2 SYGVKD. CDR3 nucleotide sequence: TGTGCCAGCTGCGACAATCAGCCCCAGCATTTT. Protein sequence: CASCDNQPQHF.

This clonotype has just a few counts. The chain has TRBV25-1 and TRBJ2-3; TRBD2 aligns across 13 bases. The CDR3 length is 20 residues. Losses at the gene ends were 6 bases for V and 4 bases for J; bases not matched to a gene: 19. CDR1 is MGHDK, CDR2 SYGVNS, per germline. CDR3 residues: CASSCVPSTSGRAGADTQYF. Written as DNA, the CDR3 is TGTGCCAGCAGCTGCGTCCCCAGCACTAGCGGGAGGGCCGGGGCAGATACGCAGTATTTT.

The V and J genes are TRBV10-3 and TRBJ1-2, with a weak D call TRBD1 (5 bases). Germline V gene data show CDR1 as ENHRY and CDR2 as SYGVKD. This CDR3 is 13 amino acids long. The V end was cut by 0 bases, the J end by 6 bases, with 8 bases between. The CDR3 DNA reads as TGTGCCATCAGTGAGTCGGGACTAAATGGCTACACCTTC. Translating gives CAISESGLNGYTF.

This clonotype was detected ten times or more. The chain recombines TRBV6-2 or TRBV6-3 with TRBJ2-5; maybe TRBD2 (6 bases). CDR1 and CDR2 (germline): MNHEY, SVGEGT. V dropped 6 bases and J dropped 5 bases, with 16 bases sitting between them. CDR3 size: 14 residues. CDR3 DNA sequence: TGTGCCAGCAGGCGGGATGGGGGTTTCGAGACCCAGTACTTC. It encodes CASRRDGGFETQYF.

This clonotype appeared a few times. CDR3 nucleotides: TGTGCCAGCAGCTCCTGGACTAGCGGACCCTACGAGCAGTACTTC. Its translation is CASSSWTSGPYEQYF. V and J are TRBV7-6 and TRBJ2-7, with 10 bases matching TRBD2. Trimming cost V 4 bases and J 2 bases; bases outside gene matches: 5. Per germline, CDR1 SGHVS and CDR2 FNYEAQ. The CDR3 sequence is 15 residues long.

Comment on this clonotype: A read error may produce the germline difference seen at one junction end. The CDR3 region is CASSYLQLGAQVGNTEAFF. CDR3 sequence (DNA): TGTGCCAGCAGTTATTTGCAATTGGGGGCCCAAGTGGGAAACACTGAAGCTTTCTTT. The chain is built from TRBV10-3 and TRBJ1-1; a possible D gene is TRBD1 (6 bases). Germline assignment: CDR1 ENHRY and CDR2 SYGVKD. The CDR3 runs 19 residues.

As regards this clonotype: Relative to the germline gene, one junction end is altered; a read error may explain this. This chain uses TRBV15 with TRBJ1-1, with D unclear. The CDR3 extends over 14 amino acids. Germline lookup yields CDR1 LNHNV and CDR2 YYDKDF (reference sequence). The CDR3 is CATSRDRLNTGAFF. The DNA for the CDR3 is TGTGCCACCAGCAGAGACCGGTTGAACACTGGAGCTTTCTTT.

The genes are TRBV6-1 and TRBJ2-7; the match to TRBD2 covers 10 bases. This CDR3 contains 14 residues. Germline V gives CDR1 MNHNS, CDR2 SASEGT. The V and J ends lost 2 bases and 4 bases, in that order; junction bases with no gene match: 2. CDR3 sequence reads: CASSELAGVYEQYF. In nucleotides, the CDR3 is TGTGCCAGCAGTGAACTAGCGGGAGTTTACGAGCAGTACTTC.

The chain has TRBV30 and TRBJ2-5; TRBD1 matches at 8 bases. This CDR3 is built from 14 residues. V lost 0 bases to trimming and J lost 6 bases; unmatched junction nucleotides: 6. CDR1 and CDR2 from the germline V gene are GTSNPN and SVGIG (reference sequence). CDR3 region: CAWSVNRGWKTQYF. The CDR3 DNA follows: TGTGCCTGGAGTGTAAACAGGGGGTGGAAGACCCAGTACTTC.